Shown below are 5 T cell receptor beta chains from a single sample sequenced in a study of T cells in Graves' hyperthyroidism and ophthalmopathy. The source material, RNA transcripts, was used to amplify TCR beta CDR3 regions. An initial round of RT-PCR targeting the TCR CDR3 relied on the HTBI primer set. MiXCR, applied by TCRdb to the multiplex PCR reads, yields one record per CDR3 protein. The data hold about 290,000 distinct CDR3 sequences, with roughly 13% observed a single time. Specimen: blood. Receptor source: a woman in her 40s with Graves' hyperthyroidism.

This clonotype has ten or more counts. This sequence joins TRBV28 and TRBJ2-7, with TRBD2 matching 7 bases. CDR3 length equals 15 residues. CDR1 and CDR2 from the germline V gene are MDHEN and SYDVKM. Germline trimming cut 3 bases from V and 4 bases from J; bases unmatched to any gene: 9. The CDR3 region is CASSLRWEGSYEQYF. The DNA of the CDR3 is TGTGCCAGCAGTTTGAGATGGGAGGGGTCTTACGAGCAGTACTTC.

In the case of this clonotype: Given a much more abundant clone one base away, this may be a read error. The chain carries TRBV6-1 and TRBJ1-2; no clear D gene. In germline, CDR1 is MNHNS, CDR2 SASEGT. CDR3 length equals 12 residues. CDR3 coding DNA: TGTGCCAGCGGTGATGTTCGGCGTGGCTACACCTTC. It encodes CASGDVRRGYTF.

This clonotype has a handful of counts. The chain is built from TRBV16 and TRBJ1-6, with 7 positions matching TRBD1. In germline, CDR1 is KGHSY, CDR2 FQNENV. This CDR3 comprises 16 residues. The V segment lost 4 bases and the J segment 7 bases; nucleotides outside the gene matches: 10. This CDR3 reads CASSRLRDRENSPLHF. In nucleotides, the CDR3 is TGTGCCAGCAGCCGACTCCGGGACAGAGAGAATTCACCCCTCCACTTT.

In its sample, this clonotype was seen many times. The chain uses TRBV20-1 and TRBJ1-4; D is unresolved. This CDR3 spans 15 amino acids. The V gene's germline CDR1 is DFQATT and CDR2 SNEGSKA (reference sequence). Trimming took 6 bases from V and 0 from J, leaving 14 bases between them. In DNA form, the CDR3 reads TGCAGTGCCCTCCTCCGACACACAACTAATGAAAAACTGTTTTTT. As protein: CSALLRHTTNEKLFF.

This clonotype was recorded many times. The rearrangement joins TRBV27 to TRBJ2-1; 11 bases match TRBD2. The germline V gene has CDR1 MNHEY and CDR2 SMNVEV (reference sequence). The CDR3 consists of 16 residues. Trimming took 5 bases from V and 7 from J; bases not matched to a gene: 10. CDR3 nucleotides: TGTGCCAGCAGTATATTCACTAGCGGGAGCAGGAATGAGCAGTTCTTC. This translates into CASSIFTSGSRNEQFF.